This record looks at one T cell receptor beta chain sequence and its context. J gave up 0 bases and V 4 bases, and 10 bases lay outside the gene matches. The length of the CDR3 is 16 residues. CDR1 is SGHRS and CDR2 is YFSETQ in the germline V gene. Here immunoSEQ multiplex PCR was the method, and the copy in TCRdb shows in-frame clones only, minus some. This table holds hundreds of thousands of clones, nearly 90% found once. The data were obtained in a study of blood T cell repertoires in COVID-19. The sequence came from a woman aged 30 to 39 who had recovered from COVID-19. Sequenced: PBMCs or T cells enriched from blood (not recorded which). This chain connects TRBV5-1 to TRBJ2-7; TRBD1 agrees at 7 bases. CDR3 region: CASSPLDRASSYEQYF. The CDR3 nucleotides read TGCGCCAGCAGCCCGCTAGACAGGGCTAGCTCCTACGAGCAGTACTTC. Full variable domain (missing parts from reference TRBV5-1 and TRBJ2-7): KAGVTQTPRYLIKTRGQQVTLSCSPISGHRSVSWYQQTPGQGLQFLFEYFSETQRNKGNFPGRFSGRQFSNSRSEMNVSTLELGDSALYLCASSPLDRASSYEQYFGPGTRLTVT.